One and the same sample provided the 20 T cell receptor beta chains below, sequenced in a study of T-cell reconstitution after alpha-beta-depleted transplantation in children. Using unique molecular identifiers, the investigators prepared the TCRbeta library. TCRdb redid the calling of the PCR reads with MiXCR, one entry per CDR3 protein. The sample has 800,000 to 1,000,000 distinct CDR3 sequences, about 29% seen once. The input for sequencing was PBMCs, mostly from graft donor cells, taken 360 days after TCRalphabeta/CD19-depleted stem cell transplant. Receptor source: a boy in the first two years of life who had a stem cell transplant for SCID, so the T cells may come from the graft donor.

A few counts support this clonotype. The gene calls are TRBV29-1 and TRBJ2-7; D ambiguous. With 5 bases removed from V and 3 bases from J, the gap between germline ends came to 8 bases. The germline CDR1 and CDR2 sequences are SQVTM and ANQGSEA. The length of the CDR3 is 11 residues. The DNA of the CDR3 is TGCAGCGTTTCGTCGGGCTACGAGCAGTACTTC. Its protein is CSVSSGYEQYF.

As DNA, the CDR3 is TGTGCCAGCAGCCGACTAGAACAAGAGACCCAGTACTTC. As protein: CASSRLEQETQYF. The rearrangement uses TRBV28 and TRBJ2-5, with D perhaps matching TRBD2 (6 bases). The CDR3 sequence is 13 residues long. Trimming stripped 6 bases from V and 2 bases from J, with 10 bases between. Per the germline V gene, CDR1 is MDHEN and CDR2 is SYDVKM.

This clonotype was detected a few times. This chain joins TRBV12-3 or TRBV12-4 and TRBJ1-2; 8 bases are shared with TRBD1. Trimming took 4 bases from V and 7 from J; bases not matched to a gene: 14. This CDR3 region has 16 residues. The CDR3 DNA reads TGTGCCAGCAGTTCCGGAACTCAGGGGGCAGTGGGTGGCTACACCTTC. This translates into CASSSGTQGAVGGYTF.

This clonotype was observed a few times. Its ends do not fully match the called genes, so a read error is possible. The chain employs TRBV12-3 or TRBV12-4 and TRBJ2-5; 9 positions agree with TRBD1. The last part of the DNA fits TRBJ2-3 better; the J call may be wrong. The CDR3 sequence is 13 residues long. Here the CDR3 DNA reads TGCGCCAGCAGCTTCCGGGACAGGGAAACGCAGTATTTT. Translated, it gives CASSFRDRETQYF.

This clonotype came up a few times. Written as DNA, the CDR3 is TGTGCCAGCAGCCTTACAGCCCAGAATGAGCAGTTCTTC. Protein product: CASSLTAQNEQFF. V gene TRBV7-2 combines with J gene TRBJ2-1; D gene ambiguous. In germline, CDR1 is SGHTA, CDR2 FQGNSA. Trimming took off 5 bases at V and 7 bases at J, with 12 bases between the two ends. This CDR3 region has 13 residues.

The rearrangement uses TRBV12-3 or TRBV12-4 and TRBJ2-1, with a possible D match to TRBD1 (5 bases). The CDR3 has 16 residues. Trimming shortened V by 1 base and J by 1 base, and 11 bases separated the two germline ends. The CDR3 DNA reads as TGTGCCAGCAGTTTAGGGGGAACAGGATCCTACAATGAGCAGTTCTTC. It is translated as CASSLGGTGSYNEQFF.

This clonotype was observed a few times. The rearrangement uses TRBV9 and TRBJ2-7; the match to TRBD2 covers 9 bases. The CDR3 contains 15 residues. The V segment lost 0 bases and the J segment 4 bases; nucleotides outside the gene matches: 5. Germline CDR1 SGDLS, CDR2 YYNGEE. The CDR3 here is CASSVAAGGGYEQYF. The CDR3 region has the DNA TGTGCCAGCAGCGTAGCAGCGGGGGGAGGGTACGAGCAGTACTTC.

In its sample, this clonotype was seen a few times. The chain links TRBV12-3 or TRBV12-4 to TRBJ2-3; D is undetermined. This CDR3 region has 16 residues. Trimming removed 6 bases from V and 0 bases from J, with 16 bases in between. The CDR3 spells CASSSPASYSTDTQYF. The CDR3, as DNA: TGTGCCAGCAGCTCCCCGGCGTCATATAGCACAGATACGCAGTATTTT.

This chain connects TRBV11-2 to TRBJ2-5, with 8 positions matching TRBD2. The J segment lost 2 bases and the V segment lost 1 base, leaving 6 bases of the junction unmatched. CDR1 is SGHAT and CDR2 is FQNNGV in the germline V gene. The CDR3 is made up of 16 amino acids. This CDR3 reads CASSLGVAGTQETQYF. Here the CDR3 DNA reads TGTGCCAGCAGCTTAGGGGTAGCGGGGACACAAGAGACCCAGTACTTC.

This clonotype has more than one count but fewer than ten. This chain uses TRBV2 with TRBJ2-7, with 7 bases lining up with TRBD1. V gave up 6 bases and J gave up 4 bases; unmatched junction bases: 6. CDR3 size: 13 residues. The germline V gene encodes CDR1 SNHLY and CDR2 FYNNEI. The CDR3 loop reads CASRGTVTYEQYF. DNA for the CDR3: TGTGCCAGCAGGGGGACAGTAACTTACGAGCAGTACTTC.

This clonotype has more than one count but fewer than ten. The chain has TRBV9 and TRBJ2-3; the match to TRBD2 covers 11 bases. CDR3 length: 19 residues. V lost 3 bases and J lost 0; bases outside the gene matches: 12. Looked up from germline, CDR1 is SGDLS and CDR2 is YYNGEE. For the CDR3, the DNA is TGTGCCAGCAGCGCCCGTCCTAGCGGGGGGCCGTCTAGCACAGATACGCAGTATTTT. Amino acid sequence: CASSARPSGGPSSTDTQYF.

The J gene is TRBJ2-7, the V gene TRBV11-2; D is undetermined. Germline assignment: CDR1 SGHAT and CDR2 FQNNGV. The CDR3 contains 16 residues. V was trimmed by 5 bases and J by 0 bases, leaving 17 bases between them. DNA for the CDR3: TGTGCCAGCAGCCTCAGAAGGAGTCCTCGCTCCTACGAGCAGTACTTC. This encodes CASSLRRSPRSYEQYF.

This clonotype has ten or more counts. The chain carries TRBV7-9 and TRBJ2-1, with 11 bases lining up with TRBD2. V was pared by 6 bases and J by 7 bases, with 14 bases of the junction left unmatched. Germline V CDR1 and CDR2: SEHNR, FQNEAQ (reference sequence). The CDR3 consists of 17 residues. The CDR3 region is CASRRAATSGVGNEQFF. The CDR3 DNA reads TGTGCCAGCAGACGTGCCGCGACTAGCGGGGTCGGTAATGAGCAGTTCTTC.

V gene TRBV28 combines with J gene TRBJ2-7; D tentatively reads TRBD1 or TRBD2 (7 bases each). Germline CDR1 MDHEN, CDR2 SYDVKM. Trimming took 7 bases from V and 1 from J, leaving 11 bases between them. This CDR3 is 13 amino acids long. This chain's CDR3 is CASMQGGSYEQYF. In nucleotides, the CDR3 is TGTGCCAGCATGCAGGGGGGGTCCTACGAGCAGTACTTC.

The rearrangement links TRBV6-5 to TRBJ1-1; D not certain. V lost 0 bases, J lost 8 bases, and 10 bases lay in between. From germline, CDR1 is MNHEY and CDR2 SVGAGI. The CDR3 totals 13 residues. The CDR3 DNA follows: TGTGCCAGCAGTTACTCGCCGGAGGTGGAAGCTTTCTTT. Translating gives CASSYSPEVEAFF.

This sequence joins TRBV7-3 and TRBJ2-3; D unclear. The CDR3 is made up of 13 amino acids. Germline values: CDR1 SGHTA, CDR2 FQGTGA. V dropped 4 bases and J dropped 2 bases, with 7 bases sitting between them. The chain's CDR3 is CASSWVNTDTQYF. The DNA for the CDR3 is TGTGCCAGCAGCTGGGTGAACACAGATACGCAGTATTTT.

V is TRBV20-1 and J is TRBJ2-3; a possible D gene is TRBD1 (5 bases). The CDR3 runs 11 residues. V shed 8 bases and J shed 5 bases, with 11 bases lying between them. Germline V gives CDR1 DFQATT, CDR2 SNEGSKA (reference sequence). CDR3 bases: TGCAGTATGGGGCCAATAGATACGCAGTATTTT. Its protein is CSMGPIDTQYF.

This clonotype appeared a few times. The junction and the germline gene differ at one end; a read error may be behind it. This sequence joins TRBV3-1 and TRBJ2-3; D might be TRBD2 (7 bases). This CDR3 spans 16 amino acids. CDR1 is LGHDT and CDR2 is YNNKEL in the germline V gene (reference sequence). CDR3 amino acids: CASSQDWGGATYTQYF. CDR3 in DNA: TGTGCCAGCAGCCAAGATTGGGGGGGGGCCACATATACGCAGTATTTT.

This clonotype was seen only a few times. The chain has TRBV10-3 and TRBJ2-3; TRBD1 agrees at 8 bases. Germline values: CDR1 ENHRY, CDR2 SYGVKD. The J segment lost 0 bases and the V segment lost 2 bases, leaving 4 bases of the junction unmatched. The CDR3 loop spans 16 amino acids. CDR3 sequence reads: CAISEQDRGSTDTQYF. CDR3 DNA: TGTGCCATCAGTGAGCAAGACAGGGGTAGCACAGATACGCAGTATTTT.

CDR3 DNA: TGTGCCTCCTCCAAAGAGCTCGCGGGGGCCTACAATGAGCAGTTCTTC. Protein sequence: CASSKELAGAYNEQFF. The chain couples TRBV3-1 to TRBJ2-1; TRBD2 agrees at 7 bases. Germline CDR1 is LGHDT and CDR2 is YNNKEL (reference sequence). V gave up 11 bases and J gave up 2 bases; unmatched junction bases: 15. This CDR3 spans 16 amino acids.